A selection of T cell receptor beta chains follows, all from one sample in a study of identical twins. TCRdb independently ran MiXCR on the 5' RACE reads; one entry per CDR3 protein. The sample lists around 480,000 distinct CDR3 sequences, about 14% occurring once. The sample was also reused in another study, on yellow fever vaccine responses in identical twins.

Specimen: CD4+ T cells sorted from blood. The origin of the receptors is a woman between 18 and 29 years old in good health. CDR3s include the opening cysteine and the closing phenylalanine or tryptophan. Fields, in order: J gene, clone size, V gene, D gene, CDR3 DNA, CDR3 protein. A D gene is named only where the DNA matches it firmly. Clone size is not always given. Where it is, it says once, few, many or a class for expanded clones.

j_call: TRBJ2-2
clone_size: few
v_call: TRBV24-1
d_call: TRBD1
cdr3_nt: TGTGCCACCAGTGATTTGCGACAGGGGGACACCGGGGAGCTGTTTTTT
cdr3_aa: CATSDLRQGDTGELFF

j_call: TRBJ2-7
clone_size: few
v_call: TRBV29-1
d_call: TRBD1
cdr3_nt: TGCAGCGTTACGGACAGGGGGTACGAGCAGTACTTC
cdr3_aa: CSVTDRGYEQYF

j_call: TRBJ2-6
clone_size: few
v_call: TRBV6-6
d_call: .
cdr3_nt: TGTGCCAGCAGTCAATCTGGGGCCAACGTCCTGACTTTC
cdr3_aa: CASSQSGANVLTF

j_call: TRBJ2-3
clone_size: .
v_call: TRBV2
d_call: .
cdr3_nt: TGTGCCAGCAGTTCGTCTAGTTCAGATACGCAGTATTTT
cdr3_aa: CASSSSSSDTQYF

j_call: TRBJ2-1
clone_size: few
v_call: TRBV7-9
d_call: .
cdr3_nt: TGTGCCAGCAGCTCAGGCGGAGGACGAGATTACAATGAGCAGTTCTTC
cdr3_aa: CASSSGGGRDYNEQFF

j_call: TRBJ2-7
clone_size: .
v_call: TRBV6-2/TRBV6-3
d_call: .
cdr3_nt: TGTGCCAGCAGTTCGGCCGGAAGGAGCTCCTACGAGCAGTACTTC
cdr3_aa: CASSSAGRSSYEQYF

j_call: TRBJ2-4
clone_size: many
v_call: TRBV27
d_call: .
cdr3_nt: TGTGCCAGCAGTTTAGGATCTCTAGCCAAAAACATTCAGTACTTC
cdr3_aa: CASSLGSLAKNIQYF

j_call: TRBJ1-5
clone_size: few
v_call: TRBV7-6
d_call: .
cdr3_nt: TGTGCCAGCAGCTCCGACAGCACGAGCAATCAGCCCCAGCATTTT
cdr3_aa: CASSSDSTSNQPQHF

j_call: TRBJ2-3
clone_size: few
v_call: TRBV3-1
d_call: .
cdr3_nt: TGTGCCAGCAGCCAAGCTTATGGTAGCCTAGACGGAACGCAGTATTTT
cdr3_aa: CASSQAYGSLDGTQYF

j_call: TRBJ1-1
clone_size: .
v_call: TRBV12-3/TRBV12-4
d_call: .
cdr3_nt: TGTGCCAGCAGCCGAACAGGGAAGAACACTGAAGCTTTCTTT
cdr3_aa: CASSRTGKNTEAFF

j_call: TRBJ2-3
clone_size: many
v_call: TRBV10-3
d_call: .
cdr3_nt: TGTGCCATCAGTGGGCGGGACGGAGTTGGGGATACGCAGTATTTT
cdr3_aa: CAISGRDGVGDTQYF

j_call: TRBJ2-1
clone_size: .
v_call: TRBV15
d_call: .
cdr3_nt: TGTGCCACCAGCAGAGGTTCCACCTACAATGAGCAGCTCTTC
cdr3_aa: CATSRGSTYNEQLF

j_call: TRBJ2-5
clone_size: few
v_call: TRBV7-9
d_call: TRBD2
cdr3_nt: TGTGCCAGCAGCTTAGCGTCTAGCGGACAAGAGACCCAGTACTTC
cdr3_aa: CASSLASSGQETQYF

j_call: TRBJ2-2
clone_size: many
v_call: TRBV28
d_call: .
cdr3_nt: TGTGCCAGCAGCATAACAGGGAACACCGGGGAGCTGTTTTTT
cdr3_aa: CASSITGNTGELFF

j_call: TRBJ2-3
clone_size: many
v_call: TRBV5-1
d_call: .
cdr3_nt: TGCGCCAGCAGCTTGGCGGGACTTAGCACAGATACGCAGTATTTT
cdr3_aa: CASSLAGLSTDTQYF

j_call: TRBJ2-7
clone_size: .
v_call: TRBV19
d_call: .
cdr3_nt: TGTGCCAGTAGTCAGGGGGGAGAATCCTACGAGCAGTACTTC
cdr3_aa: CASSQGGESYEQYF

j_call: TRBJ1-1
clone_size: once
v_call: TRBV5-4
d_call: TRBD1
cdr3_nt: TGTGCCAGCAGCTTAGACCTGGACAGGATCACTGAAGCTTTCTTT
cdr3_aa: CASSLDLDRITEAFF